The next 13 T cell receptor beta chains were all read from a single sample in a study of T-cell reconstitution after alpha-beta-depleted transplantation in children. Using unique molecular identifiers, the investigators prepared the TCRbeta library. TCRdb passed the PCR reads through MiXCR, listing each CDR3 protein once. The sample records roughly 45,000 distinct CDR3 sequences, around 9% being singletons. Here the sequenced sample was PBMCs, mostly from graft donor cells, taken 60 days after TCRalphabeta/CD19-depleted stem cell transplant. The receptors originated from a male patient between 2 and 15 years old who had a stem cell transplant for chronic granulomatous disease, so the T cells may come from the graft donor.

There are many counts of this clonotype. CDR3 sequence reads: CASSLLGRGSYEKLFF. CDR3 DNA: TGTGCCAGCAGCTTATTAGGCAGGGGATCATATGAAAAACTGTTTTTT. The chain has TRBV7-9 and TRBJ1-4; perhaps TRBD1 as D (6 bases). Germline lookup yields CDR1 SEHNR and CDR2 FQNEAQ (reference sequence). Trimming left V 2 bases short and J 6 bases short, with 16 bases between. The CDR3 length is 16 residues.

This clonotype was counted many times. The J gene is TRBJ2-7, the V gene TRBV4-3; D might be TRBD1 (5 bases). The CDR3 is 14 residues long. Germline V CDR1 and CDR2: LGHNA, YSLEER. V dropped 0 bases and J dropped 3 bases, with 9 bases sitting between them. CDR3 sequence reads: CASSQDSGFYEQYF. The DNA of the CDR3 is TGCGCCAGCAGCCAAGATTCAGGGTTCTACGAGCAGTACTTC.

The chain has TRBV30 and TRBJ1-1; TRBD1 might be the D (5 bases). V was shortened by 4 bases and J by 5 bases, with 11 bases between the two germline ends. The CDR3 sequence is 12 residues long. The germline gives CDR1 GTSNPN, CDR2 SVGIG (reference sequence). The CDR3 sequence is CAWKARVTEAFF. The CDR3 DNA is TGTGCCTGGAAGGCCAGGGTGACTGAAGCTTTCTTT.

The V and J genes are TRBV27 and TRBJ1-1; 7 bases fit TRBD1. This CDR3 has 13 residues. CDR1 and CDR2 (germline): MNHEY, SMNVEV (reference sequence). J lost 4 bases, V lost 5 bases, and 4 bases had no gene match. The CDR3 region has the DNA TGTGCCAGCAGTAGACAGGGACGCACTGAAGCTTTCTTT. This encodes CASSRQGRTEAFF.

There are many counts of this clonotype. The CDR3 here is CATLHTDTQYF. CDR3 sequence (DNA): TGTGCCACCCTCCACACAGATACGCAGTATTTT. The chain links TRBV15 to TRBJ2-3; D is uncertain. V lost 8 bases, J lost 2 bases, and 5 bases lay in between. The CDR3 extends over 11 amino acids. Germline V CDR1 and CDR2: LNHNV, YYDKDF (reference sequence).

This clonotype was seen many times. J is TRBJ2-7 and V is TRBV6-2 or TRBV6-3; the match to TRBD2 covers 8 bases. J was trimmed by 2 bases and V by 2 bases; bases with no gene match: 2. Germline CDR1 MNHEY, CDR2 SVGEGT. This CDR3 region has 14 residues. The DNA for the CDR3 is TGTGCCAGCAGTTACAAGCGGGAGCCCTACGAGCAGTACTTC. It yields the protein CASSYKREPYEQYF.

This clonotype was observed at least ten times. The chain carries TRBV6-5 and TRBJ1-2; maybe TRBD1 (5 bases). CDR1 and CDR2 (germline): MNHEY, SVGAGI. Trimming cost V 5 bases and J 5 bases, with 12 bases left between them. The CDR3 sequence is 13 residues long. CDR3 sequence reads: CASSRGSVYGYTF. CDR3 DNA: TGTGCCAGCAGTAGGGGCAGCGTTTATGGCTACACCTTC.

The sample holds many counts of this clonotype. The rearrangement joins TRBV20-1 to TRBJ1-5, with 11 bases aligning to TRBD1. Germline loops: CDR1 DFQATT, CDR2 SNEGSKA (reference sequence). V trimming: 5 bases; J trimming: 1 base; junction bases outside the gene matches: 1. This CDR3 has 14 amino acids. CDR3 sequence reads: CSAGQGASNQPQHF. CDR3 coding DNA: TGCAGTGCTGGACAGGGGGCGAGCAATCAGCCCCAGCATTTT.

This clonotype was observed many times. The rearrangement uses TRBV25-1 and TRBJ2-5; D not certain. CDR1 and CDR2 (germline): MGHDK, SYGVNS. This CDR3 has 13 residues. V was cut by 1 base and J by 5 bases, with 8 bases left in between. This CDR3 reads CASSEFGAETQYF. The CDR3 DNA reads as TGTGCCAGCAGTGAATTTGGTGCCGAGACCCAGTACTTC.

This clonotype was detected ten times or more. The V call is TRBV20-1, the J call TRBJ2-1; tentative D call: TRBD2 (5 bases). Trimming took off 6 bases at V and 0 bases at J, with 27 bases between the two ends. The CDR3 runs to 19 residues. Germline V gene sequence: CDR1 DFQATT, CDR2 SNEGSKA (reference sequence). The CDR3 bases are TGCAGTGCGGGTCTTCCGGGATCAAGCAGCGGAAGCTCCTACAATGAGCAGTTCTTC. As protein: CSAGLPGSSSGSSYNEQFF.

This clonotype was recorded at least ten times. This rearrangement joins TRBV7-8 to TRBJ1-2; D may be TRBD1 (5 bases). V lost 1 base and J lost 4, with 7 bases in between. The germline gives CDR1 SGHVS, CDR2 FQNEAQ. This CDR3 region has 13 residues. Here the CDR3 reads CASSLGGGYGYTF. The CDR3 DNA reads as TGTGCCAGCAGCTTAGGGGGGGGCTATGGCTACACCTTC. Full variable domain (remainder filled in from reference TRBV7-8 and TRBJ1-2): GAGVSQSPRYKVAKRGQDVALRCDPISGHVSLFWYQQALGQGPEFLTYFQNEAQLDKSGLPSDRFFAERPEGSVSTLKIQRTQQEDSAVYLCASSLGGGYGYTFGSGTRLTVV.

The chain recombines TRBV9 with TRBJ2-5; 9 bases are shared with TRBD1. The CDR3 consists of 15 residues. J was trimmed by 2 bases and V by 2 bases; bases with no gene match: 4. Germline V gene sequence: CDR1 SGDLS, CDR2 YYNGEE. CDR3 residues: CASSVRQGVQETQYF. The DNA of the CDR3 is TGTGCCAGCAGCGTTAGACAGGGGGTACAAGAGACCCAGTACTTC.

This clonotype has a count of ten or more. The CDR3 coding sequence is TGTGCCAGCAGCTTAACAGGGGTGGACTACGAGCAGTACTTC. Protein sequence: CASSLTGVDYEQYF. The chain uses TRBV7-9 and TRBJ2-7; 7 bases are shared with TRBD1. The trim removed 2 bases at V and 3 bases at J, leaving 4 bases unmatched. CDR1 is SEHNR, CDR2 FQNEAQ, per germline (reference sequence). There are 14 residues in the CDR3.